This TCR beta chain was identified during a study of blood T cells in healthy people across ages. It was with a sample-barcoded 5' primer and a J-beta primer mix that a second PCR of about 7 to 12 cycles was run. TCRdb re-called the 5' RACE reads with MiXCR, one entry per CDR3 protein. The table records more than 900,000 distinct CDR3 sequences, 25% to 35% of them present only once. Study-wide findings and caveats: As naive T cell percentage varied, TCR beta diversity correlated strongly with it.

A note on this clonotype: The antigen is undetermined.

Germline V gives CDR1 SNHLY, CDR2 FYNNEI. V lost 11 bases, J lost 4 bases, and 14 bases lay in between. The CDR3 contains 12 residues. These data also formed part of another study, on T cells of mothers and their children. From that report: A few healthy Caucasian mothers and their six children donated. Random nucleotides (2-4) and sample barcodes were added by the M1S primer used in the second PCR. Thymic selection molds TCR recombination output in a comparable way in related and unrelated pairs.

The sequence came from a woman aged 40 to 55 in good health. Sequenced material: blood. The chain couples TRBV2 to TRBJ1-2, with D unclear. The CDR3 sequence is CARREEGYGYTF. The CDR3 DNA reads TGTGCCCGTAGGGAAGAGGGCTATGGCTACACCTTC.